Shown below are 16 T cell receptor beta chains from a single sample sequenced in a study of blood T cell repertoires in COVID-19. Sequencing used immunoSEQ multiplex PCR; TCRdb keeps in-frame clones, though not all of them. Of roughly 290,000 clones in the sample, approximately 85% were seen once. The specimen sequenced was PBMCs or T cells enriched from blood (not recorded which). The origin of the receptors is a man aged 25-40 years who had recovered from COVID-19.

This chain links TRBV5-1 with TRBJ1-5, with D possibly TRBD1 on 5 matching bases. The CDR3 contains 15 residues. Trimming stripped 4 bases from V and 4 bases from J, with 15 bases between. The germline CDR1 and CDR2 sequences are SGHRS and YFSETQ. In nucleotides, the CDR3 is TGCGCCAGCAGCCGGGATTCTGGGGGGAATCAGCCCCAGCATTTT. This codes for CASSRDSGGNQPQHF.

V and J are TRBV2 and TRBJ2-7, with D tentatively TRBD2 (5 bases). V lost 6 bases to trimming and J lost 4 bases, with 22 bases between them. Germline CDR1 is SNHLY and CDR2 is FYNNEI. This CDR3 spans 16 amino acids. The CDR3 protein is CASSLDRRERTYEQYF. The CDR3 DNA reads as TGTGCCAGCAGCCTAGACCGACGGGAAAGGACTTACGAGCAGTACTTC.

For this clone: A read error may account for a junction end that differs from germline. The chain uses TRBV6-5 and TRBJ1-1; D is uncertain. The CDR3 contains 12 residues. The germline V gene has CDR1 MNHEY and CDR2 SVGAGI. CDR3 sequence (DNA): TGTGCCAGCAGACTACGGGAGGCCCTGAGGGTCTTT. Protein: CASRLREALRVF.

The chain employs TRBV5-1 and TRBJ2-3; D is perhaps TRBD2 (7 bases). V was trimmed by 2 bases and J by 6 bases, leaving 10 bases between them. This CDR3 has 13 amino acids. Germline loops: CDR1 SGHRS, CDR2 YFSETQ. The CDR3 loop is CASSFGGPDTQYF. In DNA, the CDR3 is TGCGCCAGCAGCTTCGGGGGGCCGGATACGCAGTATTTT.

The chain uses TRBV5-1 and TRBJ1-2, with TRBD1 matching 8 bases. Unmatched junction bases numbered 0, after V lost 0 bases and J lost 2 bases. The CDR3 length is 14 residues. Per germline, CDR1 SGHRS and CDR2 YFSETQ. This CDR3 is CASSLGDRNYGYTF. CDR3 nucleotides: TGCGCCAGCAGCTTGGGGGACAGGAACTATGGCTACACCTTC.

The CDR3 sequence: CASSRISDSPLHF. DNA of the CDR3: TGCGCCAGCAGCCGAATTTCAGATTCACCCCTCCACTTT. The chain carries TRBV4-3 and TRBJ1-6; D is undetermined. Germline CDR1 and CDR2: LGHNA and YSLEER. There are 13 residues in the CDR3. Trimming took 4 bases from V and 8 from J, leaving 9 bases between them.

The chain is built from TRBV10-3 and TRBJ1-4, with D perhaps matching TRBD1 (5 bases). The germline V gene has CDR1 ENHRY and CDR2 SYGVKD. Trimming stripped 3 bases from V and 4 bases from J, with 15 bases between. The CDR3 spans 16 residues. CDR3 sequence (DNA): TGTGCCATCAGTGAATCGTCGGGGGAACTTAATGAAAAACTGTTTTTT. This sequence encodes CAISESSGELNEKLFF.

This chain connects TRBV7-8 to TRBJ1-5; the D is unclear. V was shortened by 5 bases and J by 0 bases, with 14 bases between the two germline ends. CDR1 and CDR2 from the germline V gene are SGHVS and FQNEAQ. This CDR3 contains 16 residues. This chain's CDR3 is CASSLKQIYSNQPQHF. DNA of the CDR3: TGTGCCAGCAGCCTAAAACAGATCTATAGCAATCAGCCCCAGCATTTT.

The chain carries TRBV3-1 (or the pseudogene TRBV3-2) and TRBJ1-2, with D unresolved. The germline V gene encodes CDR1 LGHDT and CDR2 YNNKEL (reference sequence). V was trimmed by 0 bases and J by 0 bases, leaving 8 bases between them. The CDR3 is 15 residues long. CDR3 protein: CASSQDNRANYGYTF. In DNA, the CDR3 is TGTGCCAGCAGCCAAGATAACAGAGCTAACTATGGCTACACCTTC.

The chain combines TRBV3-1 (or the pseudogene TRBV3-2) with TRBJ2-3; 8 bases map to TRBD1. This CDR3 is 15 amino acids long. Germline V lookup: CDR1 LGHDT, CDR2 YNNKEL (reference sequence). V dropped 1 base and J dropped 2; count of bases not matched to a gene: 2. The CDR3 nucleotides are TGTGCCAGCAGCCAAGGGGGACAGGACACAGATACGCAGTATTTT. It is translated as CASSQGGQDTDTQYF.

The chain links TRBV3-1 (or the pseudogene TRBV3-2) to TRBJ2-7; 12 positions agree with TRBD2. The CDR3 is 15 residues long. Germline trimming cut 4 bases from V and 8 bases from J; bases unmatched to any gene: 9. Germline-derived CDR1 and CDR2 are LGHDT and YNNKEL (reference sequence). DNA for the CDR3: TGTGCCAGCAGCCGAGGGGCTAGCGGGGGGGCCCAGCAGTACTTC. It encodes CASSRGASGGAQQYF.

The chain combines TRBV5-8 with TRBJ2-2; no clear D. V was cut by 0 bases and J by 1 base, with 10 bases left in between. The CDR3 totals 16 residues. CDR1 is SGHTS, CDR2 YDEGEE, per germline. The CDR3 region has the DNA TGTGCCAGCAGCTTGGTACTTCCGGTGAACACCGGGGAGCTGTTTTTT. It is translated as CASSLVLPVNTGELFF.

This chain links TRBV5-4 with TRBJ2-6, with D possibly TRBD2 on 5 matching bases. Germline assignment: CDR1 SGHNT and CDR2 YYREEE (reference sequence). The CDR3 runs to 17 residues. Between the trimmed V and J ends, which lost 9 bases and 1 base, there was a span of 20 bases. Here the CDR3 reads CAIRPGGRMSGANVLTF. CDR3 in DNA: TGTGCCATCAGGCCCGGAGGCCGAATGTCTGGGGCCAACGTCCTGACTTTC.

This clone occurred many times. The chain employs TRBV29-1 and TRBJ2-7; 8 bases align to TRBD1. This CDR3 is built from 12 residues. Germline CDR1 reads SQVTM; CDR2 reads ANQGSEA. With 3 bases clipped from V and 5 bases from J, the junction kept 3 bases outside the gene matches. The DNA of the CDR3 is TGCAGCGTTGACGACAGGGGAGACGAGCAGTACTTC. Its translation is CSVDDRGDEQYF.

The chain recombines TRBV5-1 with TRBJ2-5, with D possibly being TRBD1 (5 bases). Trimming shortened V by 0 bases and J by 5 bases, and 8 bases separated the two germline ends. This CDR3 is built from 13 residues. Germline V gives CDR1 SGHRS, CDR2 YFSETQ. The CDR3 DNA sequence: TGCGCCAGCAGCTTGGCAGGGTCGGAGACCCAGTACTTC. This codes for CASSLAGSETQYF.

This chain connects TRBV10-3 to TRBJ2-7; D unclear. Trimming stripped 2 bases from V and 7 bases from J, with 6 bases between. This CDR3 contains 11 residues. Germline CDR1 reads ENHRY; CDR2 reads SYGVKD. As DNA, the CDR3 is TGTGCCATCAGTGAGGACTCGGAGCAGTACTTC. Encoded protein: CAISEDSEQYF.